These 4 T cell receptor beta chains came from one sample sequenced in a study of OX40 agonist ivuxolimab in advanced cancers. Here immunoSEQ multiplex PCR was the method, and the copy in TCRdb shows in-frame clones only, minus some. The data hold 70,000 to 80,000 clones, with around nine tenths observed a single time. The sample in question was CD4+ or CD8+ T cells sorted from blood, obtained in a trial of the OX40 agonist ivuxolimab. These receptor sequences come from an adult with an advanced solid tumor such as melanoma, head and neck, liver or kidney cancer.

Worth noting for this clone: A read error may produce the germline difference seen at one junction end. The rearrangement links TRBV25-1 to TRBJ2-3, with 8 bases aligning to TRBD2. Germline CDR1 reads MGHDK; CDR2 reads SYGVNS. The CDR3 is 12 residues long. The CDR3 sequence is CASRETSGPCNF. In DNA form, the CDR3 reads TGTGCCAGCAGGGAAACTAGCGGACCATGTAATTTT.

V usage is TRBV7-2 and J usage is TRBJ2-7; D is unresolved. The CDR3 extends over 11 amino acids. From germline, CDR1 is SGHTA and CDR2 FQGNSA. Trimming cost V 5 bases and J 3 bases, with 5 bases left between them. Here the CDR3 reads CASSDHYEQYF. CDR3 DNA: TGTGCCAGCAGCGACCACTACGAGCAGTACTTC. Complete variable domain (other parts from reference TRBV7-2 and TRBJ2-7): GAGVSQSPSNKVTEKGKDVELRCDPISGHTALYWYRQSLGQGLEFLIYFQGNSAPDKSGLPSDRFSAERTGGSVSTLTIQRTQQEDSAVYLCASSDHYEQYFGPGTRLTVT.

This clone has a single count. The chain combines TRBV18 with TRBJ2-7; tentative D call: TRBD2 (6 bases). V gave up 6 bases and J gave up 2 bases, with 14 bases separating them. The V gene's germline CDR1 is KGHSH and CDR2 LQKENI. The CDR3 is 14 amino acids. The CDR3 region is CASSPPGLPYEQYF. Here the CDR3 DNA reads TGTGCCAGCTCGCCCCCGGGACTTCCCTACGAGCAGTACTTC.

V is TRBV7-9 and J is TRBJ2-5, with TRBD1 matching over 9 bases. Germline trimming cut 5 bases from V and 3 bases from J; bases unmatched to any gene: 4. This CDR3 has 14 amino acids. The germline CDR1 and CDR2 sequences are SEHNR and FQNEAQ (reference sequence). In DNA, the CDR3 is TGTGCCAGCAGCCTGGGACAGGGCAAAGAGACCCAGTACTTC. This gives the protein CASSLGQGKETQYF.